The 14 T cell receptor beta chains given below trace back to one sample, sequenced in a study of blood T cell repertoires in COVID-19. This table comes from immunoSEQ multiplex PCR, and its TCRdb copy is limited to in-frame clones, with some not included. Of roughly 250,000 clones detected, 82% appear once; the ten largest clones hold over 10%. Sequenced sample: peripheral blood. The receptors stem from a woman aged 55-70 years with active or convalescent COVID-19.

V is TRBV29-1 and J is TRBJ2-7; 11 bases agree with TRBD1. This CDR3 contains 15 residues. The ends lost 0 bases at V and 4 bases at J; junction bases unmatched: 5. Per germline, CDR1 SQVTM and CDR2 ANQGSEA. CDR3 protein: CSVEEGTGGYYEQYF. The CDR3 DNA is TGCAGCGTTGAAGAGGGGACAGGGGGTTATTACGAGCAGTACTTC.

V usage is TRBV2 and J usage is TRBJ2-7; 7 bases are shared with TRBD1. J gave up 2 bases and V 8 bases, and 9 bases lay outside the gene matches. The CDR3 consists of 14 residues. Germline V gene sequence: CDR1 SNHLY, CDR2 FYNNEI. CDR3 bases: TGTGCCAGCCATCCAGTTCAGGGGGCCTACGAGCAGTACTTC. It translates to CASHPVQGAYEQYF. Full variable domain (rest looked up from reference TRBV2 and TRBJ2-7): EPEVTQTPSHQVTQMGQEVILRCVPISNHLYFYWYRQILGQKVEFLVSFYNNEISEKSEIFDDQFSVERPDGSNFTLKIRSTKLEDSAMYFCASHPVQGAYEQYFGPGTRLTVT.

This chain connects TRBV18 to TRBJ2-3; a possible D gene is TRBD2 (6 bases). CDR1 is KGHSH, CDR2 LQKENI, per germline. The CDR3 runs 12 residues. V lost 4 bases, J lost 5 bases, and 7 bases lay in between. CDR3 DNA sequence: TGTGCCAGCTCACTCGGGGGAGATACGCAGTATTTT. It codes for CASSLGGDTQYF. Supplemented by reference TRBV18 and TRBJ2-3, the full variable domain reads NAGVMQNPRHLVRRRGQEARLRCSPMKGHSHVYWYRQLPEEGLKFMVYLQKENIIDESGMPKERFSAEFPKEGPSILRIQQVVRGDSAAYFCASSLGGDTQYFGPGTRLTVL.

This sequence joins TRBV4-1 and TRBJ2-2; TRBD1 matches at 7 bases. This CDR3 contains 14 residues. Germline loops: CDR1 MGHRA, CDR2 YSYEKL. The V gene end was trimmed by 5 bases and the J gene end by 5 bases; junction bases not matched to a gene: 5. As DNA, the CDR3 is TGCGCCAGCAGCGGGACAGACCCTACCGGGGAGCTGTTTTTT. It is translated as CASSGTDPTGELFF.

This clone was found once. The V and J genes are TRBV4-3 and TRBJ1-2; D possibly corresponds to TRBD1 (6 bases). CDR1 LGHNA and CDR2 YSLEER come from the germline V gene. The length of the CDR3 is 14 residues. Trimming cost V 4 bases and J 12 bases, with 21 bases left between them. CDR3 sequence: CASSLTRQGRRHTF. CDR3 coding DNA: TGCGCCAGCAGCCTTACCCGGCAGGGGAGACGTCACACCTTC.

This sequence joins TRBV18 and TRBJ1-4, with 7 positions matching TRBD1. With V trimmed by 6 bases and J by 4 bases, 5 bases remained unmatched. The CDR3 extends over 14 amino acids. Germline V gene data show CDR1 as KGHSH and CDR2 as LQKENI. CDR3 in amino acids: CASSQGQVNEKLFF. CDR3 in DNA: TGTGCCAGCTCTCAAGGACAGGTTAATGAAAAACTGTTTTTT.

The gene calls are TRBV10-3 and TRBJ2-1; 10 bases fit TRBD2. CDR1 ENHRY and CDR2 SYGVKD come from the germline V gene. The trim removed 4 bases at V and 8 bases at J, leaving 5 bases unmatched. The CDR3 sequence is 14 residues long. CDR3 sequence reads: CAISAAGGYYEQFF. CDR3 DNA: TGTGCCATCAGTGCAGCGGGGGGGTACTATGAGCAGTTCTTC.

The chain has TRBV12-3 or TRBV12-4 and TRBJ1-1; D not certain. CDR3 length equals 13 residues. V was clipped by 8 bases and J by 1 base, with 11 bases between them. CDR3 DNA sequence: TGTGCCAGCCTGTCCGACAAGAACACTGAAGCTTTCTTT. As protein: CASLSDKNTEAFF.

Many counts were recorded for this clone. The chain employs TRBV5-1 and TRBJ2-7, with D possibly TRBD2 on 7 matching bases. V dropped 3 bases and J dropped 5 bases, with 18 bases sitting between them. The CDR3 spans 15 residues. Germline CDR1 and CDR2: SGHRS and YFSETQ. This CDR3 reads CASSSYQGTINEQYF. In DNA form, the CDR3 reads TGCGCCAGCAGCTCTTACCAGGGGACTATCAACGAGCAGTACTTC.

CDR3 loop: CASSIEGTSGGPRYNEQFF. Here the CDR3 DNA reads TGTGCCAGTAGTATAGAAGGAACTAGCGGGGGGCCTCGCTACAATGAGCAGTTCTTC. The chain couples TRBV19 to TRBJ2-1, with 12 bases matching TRBD2. The V segment lost 0 bases and the J segment 3 bases; nucleotides outside the gene matches: 9. Germline CDR1 LNHDA, CDR2 SQIVND (reference sequence). The CDR3 covers 19 residues.

The V call is TRBV7-2, the J call TRBJ2-7; a weak D match, TRBD2 (6 bases). The germline V gene encodes CDR1 SGHTA and CDR2 FQGNSA. The CDR3 runs to 18 residues. Trimming pared 1 base from V and 0 bases from J, leaving 19 bases between. CDR3 region: CASSLVLFFQGGSYEQYF. The CDR3 nucleotides are TGTGCCAGCAGCTTAGTCCTTTTTTTCCAGGGAGGCTCCTACGAGCAGTACTTC.

This rearrangement joins TRBV18 to TRBJ2-6; D is perhaps TRBD1 (6 bases). V lost 4 bases to trimming and J lost 1 base, with 8 bases between them. Germline assignment: CDR1 KGHSH and CDR2 LQKENI. The CDR3 extends over 15 amino acids. The CDR3, as DNA: TGTGCCAGCTCACTTACAGGGTCTGGGGCCAACGTCCTGACTTTC. Translated, it gives CASSLTGSGANVLTF.

The chain employs TRBV11-2 and TRBJ2-2, with 9 bases identical to TRBD1. The CDR3 extends over 14 amino acids. The trim removed 5 bases at V and 6 bases at J, leaving 4 bases unmatched. Germline lookup yields CDR1 SGHAT and CDR2 FQNNGV. CDR3 nucleotide sequence: TGTGCCAGCAGCCCCCGACAGGGGGCCGGGGAGCTGTTTTTT. This gives the protein CASSPRQGAGELFF. Together with reference TRBV11-2 and TRBJ2-2, the CDR3 gives the full variable domain: EAGVAQSPRYKIIEKRQSVAFWCNPISGHATLYWYQQILGQGPKLLIQFQNNGVVDDSQLPKDRFSAERLKGVDSTLKIQPAKLEDSAVYLCASSPRQGAGELFFGEGSRLTVL.

V and J are TRBV6-5 and TRBJ1-1, with D possibly being TRBD1 (6 bases). The CDR3 contains 14 residues. The V end lost 6 bases, the J end lost 5 bases, and 16 bases lay between the germline ends. Germline V lookup: CDR1 MNHEY, CDR2 SVGAGI. CDR3 loop: CASRPWGGRTEAFF. The CDR3 nucleotides read TGTGCCAGCAGGCCCTGGGGGGGCAGGACTGAAGCTTTCTTT.